The 31 T cell receptor beta chains given below trace back to one sample, sequenced in a study of cytomegalovirus exposure and HLA in healthy donors. This PCR relied on a set of 60 Vbeta primers and 13 Jbeta primers. Profiled with immunoSEQ multiplex PCR; TCRdb holds only in-frame clones, not every one. This table has 100,000 to 150,000 clones, about 80% appearing once. The sequenced material came from PBMCs. The receptors originated from a young man in good health and CMV-seropositive.

The rearrangement joins TRBV27 to TRBJ1-1, with a weak D call TRBD1 (6 bases). Germline assignment: CDR1 MNHEY and CDR2 SMNVEV (reference sequence). V was pared by 5 bases and J by 7 bases, with 17 bases between. This CDR3 spans 14 amino acids. In DNA, the CDR3 is TGTGCCAGCAGTCCCCACCAGACAGGCCTTGAAGCTTTCTTT. Protein sequence: CASSPHQTGLEAFF.

This chain uses TRBV28 with TRBJ1-2; D remains unclear. CDR3 length: 13 amino acids. The V end was cut by 8 bases, the J end by 5 bases, with 15 bases between. Germline CDR1 MDHEN, CDR2 SYDVKM. CDR3 protein: CASEGGVAYGYTF. The CDR3 DNA sequence: TGTGCCAGCGAGGGCGGGGTCGCGTATGGCTACACCTTC.

The rearrangement uses TRBV5-1 and TRBJ2-5; 12 bases align to TRBD2. The J segment lost 5 bases and the V segment lost 3 bases, leaving 5 bases of the junction unmatched. Looked up from germline, CDR1 is SGHRS and CDR2 is YFSETQ. This CDR3 has 15 residues. The chain's CDR3 is CASSSSGGAGETQYF. The CDR3 DNA reads TGCGCCAGCAGCTCTAGCGGGGGGGCCGGGGAGACCCAGTACTTC.

This clone was observed once. V gene TRBV7-8 combines with J gene TRBJ2-7, with TRBD2 identical over 11 bases. Germline assignment: CDR1 SGHVS and CDR2 FQNEAQ. The junction had 22 bases not matched to a gene; V was cut back by 5 bases and J by 7 bases. This CDR3 contains 19 residues. CDR3: CASSLLAGDPGGMVWEQYF. CDR3 bases: TGTGCCAGCAGCCTACTAGCGGGGGACCCCGGGGGAATGGTGTGGGAGCAGTACTTC.

J is TRBJ2-1 and V is TRBV6-1; 12 bases match TRBD2. Germline V gives CDR1 MNHNS, CDR2 SASEGT. V trimming: 3 bases; J trimming: 6 bases; junction bases outside the gene matches: 6. The CDR3 covers 16 residues. CDR3: CASSESLAGGTNEQFF. CDR3 DNA sequence: TGTGCCAGCAGTGAGAGTCTAGCGGGGGGGACCAATGAGCAGTTCTTC.

The chain combines TRBV5-6 with TRBJ2-1; 7 nucleotides agree with TRBD2. The CDR3 totals 16 residues. Germline V lookup: CDR1 SGHDT, CDR2 YYEEEE. V shed 0 bases and J 3 bases; nucleotides not matched to a gene: 6. The CDR3 here is CASSLEAGPLYNEQFF. The CDR3 DNA is TGTGCCAGCAGCTTGGAAGCGGGGCCCCTCTACAATGAGCAGTTCTTC.

The chain recombines TRBV2 with TRBJ1-3; D uncertain. Trimming took 8 bases from V and 1 from J, leaving 15 bases between them. The length of the CDR3 is 15 residues. Germline V lookup: CDR1 SNHLY, CDR2 FYNNEI. The CDR3: CASPWANGSGNTIYF. The CDR3 DNA reads as TGTGCCAGCCCGTGGGCGAATGGGTCTGGAAACACCATATATTTT.

The V and J genes are TRBV4-2 and TRBJ2-1; D might be TRBD2 (5 bases). In germline, CDR1 is LGHNA, CDR2 YNFKEQ. V was cut by 0 bases and J by 8 bases, with 20 bases left in between. CDR3 length equals 17 residues. Here the CDR3 DNA reads TGTGCCAGCAGCCAAGATTCGGCGGGCCTGCCAGTCGATGAGCAGTTCTTC. As protein: CASSQDSAGLPVDEQFF.

This chain links TRBV30 with TRBJ2-3, with D unclear. Germline CDR1 is GTSNPN and CDR2 is SVGIG (reference sequence). The CDR3 runs 13 residues. Trimming shortened V by 2 bases and J by 6 bases, and 12 bases separated the two germline ends. The CDR3 DNA is TGTGCCTGGAGTTACCGGGTTGCTGATACGCAGTATTTT. It codes for CAWSYRVADTQYF.

The chain links TRBV19 to TRBJ1-2; maybe TRBD1 (5 bases). Germline V CDR1 and CDR2: LNHDA, SQIVND (reference sequence). Trimming shortened V by 6 bases and J by 1 base, and 15 bases separated the two germline ends. The CDR3 runs to 15 residues. The CDR3 DNA sequence: TGTGCCAGTAGCCCCCGGGGGGTCATTAACTATGGCTACACCTTC. Protein: CASSPRGVINYGYTF.

The chain uses TRBV5-1 and TRBJ1-3; 8 bases match TRBD1. CDR1 and CDR2 from the germline V gene are SGHRS and YFSETQ. With V trimmed by 3 bases and J by 1 base, 12 bases remained unmatched. The CDR3 totals 18 residues. The CDR3 bases are TGCGCCAGCAGCTGGTGGGGACAGGCAAGGGGATCTGGAAACACCATATATTTT. It yields the protein CASSWWGQARGSGNTIYF. Filled out from reference TRBV5-1 and TRBJ1-3, the complete variable domain reads KAGVTQTPRYLIKTRGQQVTLSCSPISGHRSVSWYQQTPGQGLQFLFEYFSETQRNKGNFPGRFSGRQFSNSRSEMNVSTLELGDSALYLCASSWWGQARGSGNTIYFGEGSWLTVV.

The V call is TRBV13, the J call TRBJ1-1, with D unresolved. Germline CDR1 reads PRHDT; CDR2 reads FYEKMQ (reference sequence). Trimming left V 0 bases short and J 3 bases short, with 11 bases between. The CDR3 totals 15 residues. Written as DNA, the CDR3 is TGTGCCAGCAGCTTAGGGGGAGGCTACGACACTGAAGCTTTCTTT. Translation: CASSLGGGYDTEAFF.

The rearrangement joins TRBV29-1 to TRBJ2-5, with 11 bases fitting TRBD2. The J segment lost 3 bases and the V segment lost 4 bases, leaving 7 bases of the junction unmatched. There are 15 residues in the CDR3. CDR1 is SQVTM, CDR2 ANQGSEA, per germline. CDR3 nucleotide sequence: TGCAGCGTTGTCCTAGCGGGGGGCGTAGAAGAGACCCAGTACTTC. Translation gives CSVVLAGGVEETQYF.

As concerns this clone: This sample also contains other DNA sequences that code for the same CDR3. This chain connects TRBV5-1 to TRBJ2-7; 7 nucleotides align to TRBD2. The J segment lost 0 bases and the V segment lost 0 bases, leaving 3 bases of the junction unmatched. Germline-derived CDR1 and CDR2 are SGHRS and YFSETQ. This CDR3 comprises 15 residues. Written as DNA, the CDR3 is TGCGCCAGCAGCTTGGTGGGGGGGGGCTCCTACGAGCAGTACTTC. Its protein is CASSLVGGGSYEQYF. Drawing the rest from reference TRBV5-1 and TRBJ2-7, the complete variable domain is KAGVTQTPRYLIKTRGQQVTLSCSPISGHRSVSWYQQTPGQGLQFLFEYFSETQRNKGNFPGRFSGRQFSNSRSEMNVSTLELGDSALYLCASSLVGGGSYEQYFGPGTRLTVT.

The CDR3 loop reads CASSSTGASYNEQFF. The DNA for the CDR3 is TGTGCCAGCAGTTCCACAGGGGCATCCTACAATGAGCAGTTCTTC. This chain joins TRBV6-5 and TRBJ2-1; 7 nucleotides align to TRBD1. The CDR3 spans 15 residues. Trimming cost V 4 bases and J 1 base; bases outside gene matches: 4. Germline V gene lookup returns CDR1 MNHEY and CDR2 SVGAGI.

This sequence joins TRBV2 and TRBJ1-5, with 7 nucleotides matching TRBD1. The CDR3 consists of 15 residues. V shed 1 base and J 4 bases; nucleotides not matched to a gene: 4. Germline V lookup: CDR1 SNHLY, CDR2 FYNNEI. CDR3 sequence (DNA): TGTGCCAGCAGTGAAGGAGCAGGGGGGAATCAGCCCCAGCATTTT. Protein: CASSEGAGGNQPQHF.

Here the CDR3 DNA reads TGTGCCAGCACCGGGAGAGCAGGGCGTAACACTGAAGCTTTCTTT. It translates to CASTGRAGRNTEAFF. J is TRBJ1-1 and V is TRBV25-1; perhaps TRBD1 as D (5 bases). The CDR3 spans 15 residues. V gave up 7 bases and J gave up 2 bases, with 17 bases separating them. Per germline, CDR1 MGHDK and CDR2 SYGVNS.

The gene calls are TRBV25-1 and TRBJ1-2; 12 bases line up with TRBD1. Trimming at V came to 9 bases and at J to 4 bases, leaving 6 bases not matched to a gene. Germline CDR1 and CDR2: MGHDK and SYGVNS. The CDR3 has 14 amino acids. The CDR3 nucleotides are TGTGCCAGTACCGGGACAGGGGGCGTCTATGGCTACACCTTC. Amino acids: CASTGTGGVYGYTF.

The chain employs TRBV6-5 and TRBJ2-3, with TRBD1 as a possible D gene (6 bases). Trimming cost V 6 bases and J 6 bases, with 7 bases left between them. CDR1 and CDR2 (germline): MNHEY, SVGAGI. The CDR3 contains 11 residues. The CDR3 loop reads CASRTGDTQYF. CDR3 nucleotides: TGTGCCAGCAGAACAGGGGATACGCAGTATTTT.

V and J are TRBV4-1 and TRBJ1-2; 8 nucleotides line up with TRBD1. V lost 2 bases to trimming and J lost 3 bases; unmatched junction nucleotides: 17. Germline CDR1 and CDR2: MGHRA and YSYEKL. The CDR3 has 19 amino acids. The DNA of the CDR3 is TGCGCCAGCAGCCAAAACGCGTGGGACAGGATCATACAGGACTATGGCTACACCTTC. This translates into CASSQNAWDRIIQDYGYTF.

The chain has TRBV6-1 and TRBJ2-7, with TRBD1 identical over 9 bases. V lost 4 bases, J lost 4 bases, and 8 bases stayed unmatched. The CDR3 is 15 residues long. In germline, CDR1 is MNHNS, CDR2 SASEGT. The CDR3 spells CASSAYIQGAYEQYF. The CDR3 nucleotides are TGTGCCAGCAGTGCATACATACAGGGGGCTTACGAGCAGTACTTC.

This chain connects TRBV29-1 to TRBJ2-1; maybe TRBD1 (5 bases). Germline V gene sequence: CDR1 SQVTM, CDR2 ANQGSEA. CDR3 length: 12 amino acids. Trimming shortened V by 2 bases and J by 5 bases, and 7 bases separated the two germline ends. In nucleotides, the CDR3 is TGCAGCGTTGAACCACAGGACAATGAGCAGTTCTTC. This translates into CSVEPQDNEQFF.

The table lists this clone with a count of one. The chain joins TRBV2 to TRBJ1-1; 7 bases fit TRBD1. Germline V gene lookup returns CDR1 SNHLY and CDR2 FYNNEI. The CDR3 length is 14 residues. V lost 2 bases, J lost 1 base, and 1 base stayed unmatched. In nucleotides, the CDR3 is TGTGCCAGCAGTGAATGGACAGGGAACACTGAAGCTTTCTTT. It translates to CASSEWTGNTEAFF. Supplemented by reference TRBV2 and TRBJ1-1, the full variable domain reads EPEVTQTPSHQVTQMGQEVILRCVPISNHLYFYWYRQILGQKVEFLVSFYNNEISEKSEIFDDQFSVERPDGSNFTLKIRSTKLEDSAMYFCASSEWTGNTEAFFGQGTRLTVV.

This sequence joins TRBV5-6 and TRBJ1-4; 9 bases fit TRBD1. With 4 bases clipped from V and 5 bases from J, the junction kept 6 bases outside the gene matches. The CDR3 has 15 amino acids. Germline V lookup: CDR1 SGHDT, CDR2 YYEEEE. CDR3 bases: TGTGCCAGCAGCGGCGACAGGGGGGAGAATGAAAAACTGTTTTTT. Protein product: CASSGDRGENEKLFF.

V gene TRBV25-1 combines with J gene TRBJ1-5; 8 nucleotides match TRBD1. The V gene end was trimmed by 8 bases and the J gene end by 9 bases; junction bases not matched to a gene: 6. CDR3 size: 12 residues. From germline, CDR1 is MGHDK and CDR2 SYGVNS. The CDR3 DNA reads TGTGCCAGCGGGACAGGCTTCGGGCCCCAGCATTTT. Protein sequence: CASGTGFGPQHF.

This sequence joins TRBV19 and TRBJ2-7; 9 nucleotides agree with TRBD1. Germline-derived CDR1 and CDR2 are LNHDA and SQIVND (reference sequence). The CDR3 sequence is 15 residues long. The ends lost 0 bases at V and 3 bases at J; junction bases unmatched: 3. In DNA form, the CDR3 reads TGTGCCAGTAGTATAGATGACAGGGGGGGCTACGAGCAGTACTTC. Its translation: CASSIDDRGGYEQYF.

This chain uses TRBV30 with TRBJ1-1; D unclear. The ends were cut back, 2 bases at V and 5 bases at J, with 6 bases in the middle. CDR1 is GTSNPN, CDR2 SVGIG, per germline (reference sequence). The length of the CDR3 is 11 residues. This CDR3 is CAWSHQTEAFF. The CDR3 DNA follows: TGTGCCTGGAGTCATCAGACTGAAGCTTTCTTT.

This clone came up a few times. The chain couples TRBV2 to TRBJ2-3; D is ambiguous. Trimming removed 9 bases from V and 6 bases from J, with 10 bases in between. The CDR3 covers 11 residues. CDR1 SNHLY and CDR2 FYNNEI come from the germline V gene. The CDR3 DNA follows: TGTGCCAGTTCTCCCCCGGATACGCAGTATTTT. It specifies CASSPPDTQYF.

The CDR3 DNA follows: TGTGCCAGCAGCTTGGCCGATGGCTACACCTTC. Amino acid sequence: CASSLADGYTF. The chain links TRBV5-5 to TRBJ1-2; D is unresolved. The CDR3 runs 11 residues. Between the trimmed V and J ends, which lost 0 bases and 6 bases, there was a span of 3 bases. The germline gives CDR1 SGHKS, CDR2 YYEKEE (reference sequence).

The chain's CDR3 is CASSQLTDLNNEQFF. CDR3 DNA: TGCGCCAGCAGCCAACTGACTGATCTCAACAATGAGCAGTTCTTC. The V call is TRBV4-1, the J call TRBJ2-1; D unclear. Germline V gives CDR1 MGHRA, CDR2 YSYEKL. This CDR3 region has 15 residues. V lost 2 bases, J lost 5 bases, and 13 bases lay in between.

The CDR3, as DNA: TGTGCCAGCAGTACCAGGGGTAGCTCCTACGAGCAGTACTTC. This encodes CASSTRGSSYEQYF. The gene calls are TRBV27 and TRBJ2-7; maybe TRBD1 (6 bases). Germline assignment: CDR1 MNHEY and CDR2 SMNVEV (reference sequence). This CDR3 is built from 14 residues. V was pared by 5 bases and J by 0 bases, with 11 bases between.